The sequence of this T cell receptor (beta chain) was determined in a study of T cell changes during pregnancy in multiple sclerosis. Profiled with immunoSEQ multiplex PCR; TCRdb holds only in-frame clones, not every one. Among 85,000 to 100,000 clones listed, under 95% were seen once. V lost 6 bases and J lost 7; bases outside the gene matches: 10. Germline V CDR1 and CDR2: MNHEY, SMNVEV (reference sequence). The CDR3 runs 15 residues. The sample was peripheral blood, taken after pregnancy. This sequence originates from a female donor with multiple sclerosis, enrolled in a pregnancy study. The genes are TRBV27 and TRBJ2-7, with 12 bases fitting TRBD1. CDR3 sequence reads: CASSRTGTGGLEQYF. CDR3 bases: TGTGCCAGCAGCAGAACCGGGACAGGGGGCTTGGAGCAGTACTTC.